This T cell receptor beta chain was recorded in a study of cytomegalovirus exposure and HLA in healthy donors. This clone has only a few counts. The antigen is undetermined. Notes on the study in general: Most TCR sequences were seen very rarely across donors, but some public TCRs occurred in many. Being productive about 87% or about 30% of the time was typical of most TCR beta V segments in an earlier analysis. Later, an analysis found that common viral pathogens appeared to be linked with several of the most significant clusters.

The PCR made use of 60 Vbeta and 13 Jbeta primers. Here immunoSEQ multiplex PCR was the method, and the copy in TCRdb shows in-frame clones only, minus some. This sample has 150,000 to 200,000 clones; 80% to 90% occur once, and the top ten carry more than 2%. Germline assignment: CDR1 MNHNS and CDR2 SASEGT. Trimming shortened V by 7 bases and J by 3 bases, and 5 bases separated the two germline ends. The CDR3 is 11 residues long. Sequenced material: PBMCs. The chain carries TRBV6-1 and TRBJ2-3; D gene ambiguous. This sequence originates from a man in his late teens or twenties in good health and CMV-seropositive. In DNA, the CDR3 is TGTGCCAGCACCACTACAGATACGCAGTATTTT. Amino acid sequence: CASTTTDTQYF.